The TCR beta chain under discussion was sequenced for a study of blood T cells in healthy people across ages. Germline CDR1 reads SGHDT; CDR2 reads YYEEEE. This CDR3 contains 14 residues. Trimming removed 6 bases at V and 8 bases at J, with 20 bases between. This clonotype has just a few counts. Sample-barcoded 5' priming and a J-beta primer mix drove a second PCR of about 6 to 12 cycles. TCRdb called the 5' RACE reads again in MiXCR, with one record for every CDR3 protein. The table shows 1,800,000 or so distinct CDR3 sequences, with about two fifths occurring only once. The J gene is TRBJ1-2, the V gene TRBV5-6, with D possibly being TRBD1 (5 bases). Material: blood. This TCR derives from a human donor in good health. CDR3 sequence (DNA): TGTGCCAGCACCCAAACAGGAGATCTTCGAGGCTACACCTTC. This encodes CASTQTGDLRGYTF. The whole variable domain, filled in from reference TRBV5-6 and TRBJ1-2, reads DAGVTQSPTHLIKTRGQQVTLRCSPKSGHDTVSWYQQALGQGPQFIFQYYEEEERQRGNFPDRFSGHQFPNYSSELNVNALLLGDSALYLCASTQTGDLRGYTFGSGTRLTVV.